This entry is about one TCR beta chain. This sample is drawn from a study of cytomegalovirus exposure and HLA in healthy donors. Both 60 Vbeta primers and 13 Jbeta primers went into the PCR. Profiling relied on immunoSEQ multiplex PCR, and the TCRdb table lists in-frame clones only, not all of them. The table shows around 150,000 clones, with about 80% occurring only once. This TCR was sampled from a man between 35 and 55 years old in good health and CMV-seropositive. The sample comprised PBMCs.

The CDR3 region is CASSFTAGGFNEQFF. In DNA form, the CDR3 reads TGCGCCAGCAGCTTTACGGCGGGAGGATTCAATGAGCAGTTCTTC. The gene calls are TRBV5-1 and TRBJ2-1; 8 bases fit TRBD2. CDR1 is SGHRS, CDR2 YFSETQ, per germline. The J segment lost 6 bases and the V segment lost 2 bases, leaving 7 bases of the junction unmatched. The CDR3 has 15 amino acids.